This is a list of T cell receptor beta chains from one sample in a study of cytomegalovirus exposure and HLA in healthy donors. TCRdb's table, derived via immunoSEQ multiplex PCR, lists solely in-frame clones and lacks some. The profile shows 150,000 to 200,000 clones, about three quarters of them singletons. The sequenced sample consisted of PBMCs. The receptors were gathered from a woman aged 50 to 60 in good health and CMV-seropositive. The CDR3 runs from the conserved cysteine through the conserved F or W. A D gene is named only where the DNA matches it firmly. Clone sizes are given selectively: once, few, many, or a class where the clone is expanded.

v_gene	abundance	j_gene	d_gene	CDR3aa	CDR3nt
TRBV30	NA	TRBJ1-6	TRBD1	CAWRQGRASPLHF	TGTGCCTGGAGACAGGGGCGCGCTTCACCCCTCCACTTT
TRBV30	NA	TRBJ1-5	TRBD1	CAWRGQGAGQPQHF	TGTGCCTGGAGGGGACAGGGGGCTGGTCAGCCCCAGCATTTT
TRBV14	NA	TRBJ2-1	NA	CASSHISSLYYNEQFF	TGTGCCAGCAGCCACATTAGTTCTCTTTACTACAATGAGCAGTTCTTC
TRBV4-1	NA	TRBJ2-2	TRBD1	CASSQDRDRGGLFF	TGCGCCAGCAGCCAGGACCGGGACAGGGGAGGGCTGTTTTTT
TRBV7-2	NA	TRBJ2-3	TRBD2	CASSLGLAGGASTDTQYF	TGTGCCAGCAGCTTAGGATTAGCGGGGGGAGCTAGCACAGATACGCAGTATTTT
TRBV2	NA	TRBJ1-1	NA	CASSDGVLENTEAFF	TGTGCCAGCAGTGACGGGGTCTTAGAGAACACTGAAGCTTTCTTT
TRBV6-1	NA	TRBJ1-3	NA	CASSPDSHSGNTIYF	TGTGCCAGCAGTCCTGACTCGCACTCTGGAAACACCATATATTTT
TRBV5-1	few	TRBJ1-4	TRBD1	CASSPTGTANEKLFF	TGCGCCAGCAGTCCTACCGGGACAGCTAATGAAAAACTGTTTTTT
TRBV10-2	NA	TRBJ2-2	TRBD2	CASSGTSGALTGELFF	TGCGCCAGCAGTGGGACTAGCGGGGCCCTCACCGGGGAGCTGTTTTTT
TRBV18	once	TRBJ1-1	TRBD1	CASSPVKSGRTGGPNTEAFF	TGTGCCAGCTCACCGGTGAAAAGCGGGCGGACAGGGGGACCGAACACTGAAGCTTTCTTT